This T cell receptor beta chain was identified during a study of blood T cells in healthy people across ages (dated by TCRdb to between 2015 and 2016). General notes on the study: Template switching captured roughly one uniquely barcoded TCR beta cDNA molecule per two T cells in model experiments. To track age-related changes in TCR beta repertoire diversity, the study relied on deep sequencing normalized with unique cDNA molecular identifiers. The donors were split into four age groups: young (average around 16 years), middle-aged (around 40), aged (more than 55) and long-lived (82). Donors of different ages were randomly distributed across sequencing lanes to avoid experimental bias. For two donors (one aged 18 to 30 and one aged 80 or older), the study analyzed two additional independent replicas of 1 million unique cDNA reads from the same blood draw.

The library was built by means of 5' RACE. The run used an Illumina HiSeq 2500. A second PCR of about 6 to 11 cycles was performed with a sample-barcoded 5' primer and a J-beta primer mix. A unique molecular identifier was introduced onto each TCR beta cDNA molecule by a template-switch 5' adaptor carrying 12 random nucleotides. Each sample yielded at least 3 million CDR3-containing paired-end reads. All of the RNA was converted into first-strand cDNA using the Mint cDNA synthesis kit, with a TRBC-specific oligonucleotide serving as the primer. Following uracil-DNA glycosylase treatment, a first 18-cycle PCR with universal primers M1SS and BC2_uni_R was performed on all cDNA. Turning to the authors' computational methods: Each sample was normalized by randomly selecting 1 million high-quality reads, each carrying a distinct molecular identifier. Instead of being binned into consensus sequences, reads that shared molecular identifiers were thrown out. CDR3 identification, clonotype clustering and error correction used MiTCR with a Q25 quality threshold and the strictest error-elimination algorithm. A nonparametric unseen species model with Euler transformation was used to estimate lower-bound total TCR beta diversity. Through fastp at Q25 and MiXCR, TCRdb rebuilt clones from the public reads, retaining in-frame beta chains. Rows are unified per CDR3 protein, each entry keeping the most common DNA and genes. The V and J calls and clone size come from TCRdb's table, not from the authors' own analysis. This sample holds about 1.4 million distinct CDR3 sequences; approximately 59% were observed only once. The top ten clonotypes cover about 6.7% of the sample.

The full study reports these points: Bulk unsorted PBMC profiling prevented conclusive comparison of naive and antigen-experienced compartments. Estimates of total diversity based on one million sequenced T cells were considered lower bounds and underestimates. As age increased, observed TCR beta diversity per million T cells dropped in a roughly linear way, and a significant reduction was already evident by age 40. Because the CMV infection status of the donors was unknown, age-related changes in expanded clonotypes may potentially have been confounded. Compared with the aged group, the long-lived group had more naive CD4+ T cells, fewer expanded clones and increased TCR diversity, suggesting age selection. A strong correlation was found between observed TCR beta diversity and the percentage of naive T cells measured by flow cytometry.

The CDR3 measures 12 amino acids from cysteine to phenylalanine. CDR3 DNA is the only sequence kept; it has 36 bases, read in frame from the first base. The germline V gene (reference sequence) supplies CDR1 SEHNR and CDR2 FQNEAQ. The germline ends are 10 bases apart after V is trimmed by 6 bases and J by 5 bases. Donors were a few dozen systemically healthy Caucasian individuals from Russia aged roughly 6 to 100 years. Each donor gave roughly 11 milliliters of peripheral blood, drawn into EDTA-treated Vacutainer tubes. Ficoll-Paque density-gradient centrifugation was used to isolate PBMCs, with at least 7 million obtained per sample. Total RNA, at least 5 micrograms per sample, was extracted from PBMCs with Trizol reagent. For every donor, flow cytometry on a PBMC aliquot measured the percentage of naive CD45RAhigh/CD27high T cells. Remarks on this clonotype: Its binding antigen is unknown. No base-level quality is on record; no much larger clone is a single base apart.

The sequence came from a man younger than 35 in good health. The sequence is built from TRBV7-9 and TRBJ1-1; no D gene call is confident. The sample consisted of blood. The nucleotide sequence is TGTGCCAGCAGACCCATTGGGACTGAAGCTTTCTTT. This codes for CASRPIGTEAFF. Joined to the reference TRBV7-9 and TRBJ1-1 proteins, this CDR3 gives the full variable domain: DTGVSQNPRHKITKRGQNVTFRCDPISEHNRLYWYRQTLGQGPEFLTYFQNEAQLEKSRLLSDRFSAERPKGSFSTLEIQRTEQGDSAMYLCASRPIGTEAFFGQGTRLTVV.